A selection of T cell receptor beta chains follows, all from one sample in a study of shared clonotypes between healthy human individuals. Data came from immunoSEQ multiplex PCR; TCRdb stores just in-frame clones and leaves some out. The sample lists about 2.3 million clones, just over 90% seen once, with under 0.45% in the top ten. Sequenced sample: naive CD4+ T cells from PBMCs. The receptors were gathered from a man aged 18 to 35 in good health. Some clones in this sample may be carry-over from other donors' samples. Both conserved end residues are trimmed from each CDR3. The order of the fields is V gene, J gene, CDR3 protein.

TRBV18	TRBJ1-2	ASSPGDRNYGYT
TRBV18	TRBJ1-6	ASSPQGEGSPLH
TRBV7-9	TRBJ2-3	ASSSTGADTQY
TRBV25-1	TRBJ2-1	ASSDQGLSYNEQF
TRBV29-1	TRBJ1-1	SVEIETEAF
TRBV28	TRBJ2-2	ASTVPPANTGELF
TRBV7-2	TRBJ2-7	ASSQFRGPAYEQY
TRBV10-3	TRBJ2-7	AIKRGADEQY
TRBV7-2	TRBJ1-4	ASSYLGLHSTNEKLF
TRBV9	TRBJ2-3	ASSVVGLDATDTQY
TRBV6-5	TRBJ1-2	ASSYFGTGGFGGYT
TRBV9	TRBJ1-2	ASSVGGAERGYT
TRBV19	TRBJ2-7	ASKGTTSSYEQY
TRBV28	TRBJ1-1	ASRPPASEAF
TRBV7-6	TRBJ2-5	ASISGATSGRAETQY
TRBV7-2	TRBJ1-2	ASSLRQGSYGYT
TRBV5-1	TRBJ2-7	ASSLIAGGTYEQY
TRBV27	TRBJ2-3	ASSSGSRSTDTQY
TRBV5-1	TRBJ2-1	ASSLVSGTGQEF
TRBV7-2	TRBJ2-3	ASSLVVSGSTDTQY
TRBV4-1	TRBJ2-1	ASSQATRSVTEQF
TRBV28	TRBJ2-1	ASSLTYEQF
TRBV27	TRBJ1-5	ASSLDRVGNQPQH
TRBV6-5	TRBJ1-1	ASSYRQLNTEAF
TRBV29-1	TRBJ1-2	SVGDPGAGGYT
TRBV28	TRBJ2-5	ASIPGQQQETQY
TRBV29-1	TRBJ1-6	SVEDRGSSDSPLH
TRBV7-9	TRBJ1-4	ASSLSFRAEKLF
TRBV30	TRBJ1-5	AWSEGGNQPQH
TRBV4-1	TRBJ2-7	ASSPRRTSRYYEQY
TRBV11-2	TRBJ2-7	ASSLPTSGREAYEQY
TRBV19	TRBJ1-1	ASSPRRGAALDTEAF
TRBV9	TRBJ1-3	ASSGTWGGNTIY
TRBV7-2	TRBJ1-2	ASSYVGAFYGYT
TRBV28	TRBJ2-7	ASSTDSYEQY